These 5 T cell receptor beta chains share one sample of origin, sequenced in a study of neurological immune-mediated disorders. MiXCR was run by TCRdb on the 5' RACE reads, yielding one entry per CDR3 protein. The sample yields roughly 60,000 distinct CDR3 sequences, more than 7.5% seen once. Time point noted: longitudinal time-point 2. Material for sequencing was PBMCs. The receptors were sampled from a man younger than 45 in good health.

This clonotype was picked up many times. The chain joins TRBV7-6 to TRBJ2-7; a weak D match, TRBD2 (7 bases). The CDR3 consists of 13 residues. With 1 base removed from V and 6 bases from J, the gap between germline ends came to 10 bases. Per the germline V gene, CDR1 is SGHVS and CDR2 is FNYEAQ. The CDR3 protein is CASSLVGGREQYF. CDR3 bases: TGTGCCAGCAGCTTAGTGGGGGGGCGCGAGCAGTACTTC.

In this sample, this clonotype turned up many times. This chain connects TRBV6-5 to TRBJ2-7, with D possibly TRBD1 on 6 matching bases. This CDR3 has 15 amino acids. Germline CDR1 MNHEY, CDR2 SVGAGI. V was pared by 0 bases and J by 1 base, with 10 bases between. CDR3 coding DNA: TGTGCCAGCAGTTACTCCAGGGGATCATCCTACGAGCAGTACTTC. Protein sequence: CASSYSRGSSYEQYF.

Written as DNA, the CDR3 is TGTGCCAGCAGCGTAGTATCGACAGGCGCGAACACCGGGGAGCTGTTTTTT. It is translated as CASSVVSTGANTGELFF. The chain recombines TRBV9 with TRBJ2-2; D is possibly TRBD1 (6 bases). V lost 0 bases and J 0 bases, leaving 12 bases between the germline ends. CDR1 is SGDLS and CDR2 is YYNGEE in the germline V gene. The CDR3 has 17 residues. The whole variable domain, filled in from reference TRBV9 and TRBJ2-2, reads DSGVTQTPKHLITATGQRVTLRCSPRSGDLSVYWYQQSLDQGLQFLIQYYNGEERAKGNILERFSAQQFPDLHSELNLSSLELGDSALYFCASSVVSTGANTGELFFGEGSRLTVL.

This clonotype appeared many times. The CDR3 nucleotides are TGCGCCAGCAGCCATCTACCGGGACAGGGGCCTTCCTACGAGCAGTACTTC. It codes for CASSHLPGQGPSYEQYF. The chain employs TRBV4-1 and TRBJ2-7, with 10 bases fitting TRBD1. CDR1 is MGHRA, CDR2 YSYEKL, per germline. The V segment lost 3 bases and the J segment 1 base; nucleotides outside the gene matches: 9. The length of the CDR3 is 17 residues.

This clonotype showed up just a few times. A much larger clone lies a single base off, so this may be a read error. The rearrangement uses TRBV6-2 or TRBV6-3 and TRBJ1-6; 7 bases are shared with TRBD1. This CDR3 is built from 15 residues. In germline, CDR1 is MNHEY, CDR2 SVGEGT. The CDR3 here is CVSSYSGQRNSPLHF. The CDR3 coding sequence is TGTGTCAGCAGTTACTCGGGACAGAGGAATTCACCCCTCCACTTT.